The 13 T cell receptor beta chains in this list originate from one sample, sequenced in a study of blood T cells in healthy people across ages. A sample-barcoded 5' primer and a J-beta primer mix were used in a second PCR of about 7 to 11 cycles. TCRdb independently ran MiXCR on the 5' RACE reads; one entry per CDR3 protein. Of over 1,500,000 distinct CDR3 sequences in the sample, approximately 39% were seen once. The specimen was blood. The receptor set was obtained from a human donor in good health.

CDR3 sequence reads: CSAHRLTGHEQYF. In nucleotides, the CDR3 is TGCAGCGCGCATCGATTAACAGGTCACGAGCAGTACTTC. The chain uses TRBV29-1 and TRBJ2-7, with a possible D match to TRBD1 (5 bases). In germline, CDR1 is SQVTM, CDR2 ANQGSEA. The CDR3 has 13 amino acids. Trimming removed 7 bases from V and 5 bases from J, with 18 bases in between.

This chain uses TRBV6-6 with TRBJ2-1, with TRBD2 as a possible D gene (7 bases). V gave up 5 bases and J gave up 2 bases, with 13 bases separating them. The germline gives CDR1 MNHNY, CDR2 SVGAGI (reference sequence). The CDR3 is 15 residues long. In DNA, the CDR3 is TGTGCCAGCAGTACGGGGGGCCCTGCCTACAATGAGCAGTTCTTC. Its protein product is CASSTGGPAYNEQFF.

This CDR3 is CASSLFTGPAYNEQYF. The CDR3 coding sequence is TGTGCCAGCAGCCTCTTCACGGGCCCTGCCTACAATGAGCAGTACTTC. This chain uses TRBV7-7 with TRBJ2-7, with unresolved D. V was trimmed by 5 bases and J by 7 bases, leaving 24 bases between them. The CDR3 totals 16 residues. The germline V gene encodes CDR1 SSHAT and CDR2 FNYEAQ (reference sequence).

The chain couples TRBV28 to TRBJ1-1; no definite D call. Between the trimmed V and J ends, which lost 3 bases and 10 bases, there was a span of 9 bases. The CDR3 loop spans 11 amino acids. Looked up from germline, CDR1 is MDHEN and CDR2 is SYDVKM. In nucleotides, the CDR3 is TGTGCCAGCAGTTTTCAACTGGGAGCTTTCTTT. It encodes CASSFQLGAFF.

This clonotype showed up just a few times. This chain links TRBV5-1 with TRBJ1-2; the D gene is possibly TRBD1 (6 bases). Trimming took off 4 bases at V and 5 bases at J, with 12 bases between the two ends. The CDR3 has 13 residues. Germline assignment: CDR1 SGHRS and CDR2 YFSETQ. CDR3 in amino acids: CASSKDSDYGYTF. The CDR3 nucleotides are TGCGCCAGCAGCAAGGACAGCGATTATGGCTACACCTTC.

This clonotype showed up just a few times. This chain connects TRBV29-1 to TRBJ1-2, with 7 bases matching TRBD1. The CDR3 length is 12 residues. Germline lookup yields CDR1 SQVTM and CDR2 ANQGSEA. With 7 bases clipped from V and 4 bases from J, the junction kept 6 bases outside the gene matches. In DNA, the CDR3 is TGCAGCGGGGAGACAGGGAGCTATGGCTACACCTTC. Its translation: CSGETGSYGYTF.

V usage is TRBV28 and J usage is TRBJ1-2; D possibly corresponds to TRBD1 (5 bases). There are 12 residues in the CDR3. Looked up from germline, CDR1 is MDHEN and CDR2 is SYDVKM. V lost 7 bases and J lost 8, with 14 bases in between. CDR3 protein: CASNWGVRGYTF. In nucleotides, the CDR3 is TGTGCCAGCAACTGGGGGGTTAGGGGCTACACCTTC.

The chain employs TRBV4-1 and TRBJ2-1; D is perhaps TRBD1 (7 bases). Trimming pared 8 bases from V and 5 bases from J, leaving 13 bases between. The CDR3 spans 13 residues. Germline CDR1 MGHRA, CDR2 YSYEKL. The CDR3 coding sequence is TGCGCCAGCGGCAGGGGGGTGGACAATGAGCAGTTCTTC. Protein sequence: CASGRGVDNEQFF.

This clonotype was counted between two and nine times. The chain joins TRBV20-1 to TRBJ2-3; D is uncertain. This CDR3 spans 13 amino acids. The V gene's germline CDR1 is DFQATT and CDR2 SNEGSKA (reference sequence). V was clipped by 0 bases and J by 3 bases, with 7 bases between them. CDR3 nucleotide sequence: TGCAGTGCTAGAGATACGCCGACAGATACGCAGTATTTT. It translates to CSARDTPTDTQYF.

This clonotype was picked up a small number of times. The chain recombines TRBV29-1 with TRBJ2-5; D remains unclear. Germline CDR1 SQVTM, CDR2 ANQGSEA. The CDR3 totals 12 residues. Deletions cut 5 bases from V and 1 base from J, with 8 bases between. CDR3 coding DNA: TGCAGCGTTTCCCGCGGCCAAGAGACCCAGTACTTC. Translation: CSVSRGQETQYF.

This clonotype came up a few times. The chain joins TRBV12-3 or TRBV12-4 to TRBJ1-6, with 11 bases identical to TRBD1. V lost 4 bases to trimming and J lost 7 bases; unmatched junction nucleotides: 3. The CDR3 covers 15 residues. Written as DNA, the CDR3 is TGTGCCAGCAGTTCCCGGGACAGGGGGAATTCACCCCTCCACTTT. It is translated as CASSSRDRGNSPLHF.

This clonotype was observed a handful of times. CDR3 sequence: CASYLGAEAFF. The CDR3, as DNA: TGTGCCAGCTACCTGGGGGCTGAAGCTTTCTTT. V gene TRBV6-6 combines with J gene TRBJ1-1; D may be TRBD1 (5 bases). This CDR3 spans 11 amino acids. The V and J ends lost 8 bases and 6 bases respectively, with 10 bases between them. Germline assignment: CDR1 MNHNY and CDR2 SVGAGI (reference sequence).

This clonotype turned up a few times. This rearrangement joins TRBV9 to TRBJ1-4; D gene ambiguous. The CDR3 spans 14 residues. V gave up 2 bases and J gave up 5 bases, with 10 bases separating them. Germline loops: CDR1 SGDLS, CDR2 YYNGEE. The chain's CDR3 is CASSVSMENEKLFF. The CDR3 DNA is TGTGCCAGCAGCGTTTCTATGGAAAATGAAAAACTGTTTTTT.